The clone carrying this T cell receptor (beta chain) was recorded only once. The CDR3 loop spans 16 amino acids. The V segment lost 4 bases and the J segment 8 bases; nucleotides outside the gene matches: 12. Looked up from germline, CDR1 is MNHEY and CDR2 is SVGAGI. This record belongs to a study of blood T cell repertoires in COVID-19. Background on the study: Sites in the United States, Italy and Spain provided acute and convalescent COVID-19 samples.

Per the original data handling: By means of reference gene primer amplification, nucleated cell counts were estimated. Profiling relied on immunoSEQ multiplex PCR, and the TCRdb table lists in-frame clones only, not all of them. V and J calls and clone size follow that table, whereas D and trimming were derived from the DNA. The data show 100,000 to 150,000 clones, with over 80% seen just once and around a tenth held by the top ten. This sequence originates from a man in his forties with active or convalescent COVID-19. Sequenced: peripheral blood. The rearrangement joins TRBV6-5 to TRBJ2-2; 8 positions match TRBD1. The CDR3 sequence is CASSWSSPGGGGELFF. CDR3 bases: TGTGCCAGCAGTTGGTCGTCTCCAGGGGGCGGTGGGGAGCTGTTTTTT.